These 31 T cell receptor beta chains came from one sample sequenced in a study of CDR3 diversity in severe acne. One entry per CDR3 protein results from TCRdb running MiXCR on the PCR reads. The sample yields over 70,000 distinct CDR3 sequences, 50% to 65% seen once. Sequences were obtained from blood. The source of these receptors is a male donor in good health, without acne.

This clonotype appeared many times. This may stem from a read error, because a much larger clone lies one nucleotide away. Since the CDR3 does not end with the conserved phenylalanine or tryptophan, this likely comes from a read error. V and J are TRBV7-8 and TRBJ2-7, with 7 bases that match TRBD1. The CDR3 runs 13 residues. The ends lost 0 bases at V and 6 bases at J; junction bases unmatched: 2. CDR1 is SGHVS and CDR2 is FQNEAQ in the germline V gene. CDR3 residues: CASSLAGTAEQYL. The CDR3 region has the DNA TGTGCCAGCAGCTTAGCGGGGACAGCCGAGCAGTACCTC.

This clonotype was seen only a few times. The chain links TRBV15 to TRBJ1-4; D is unresolved. Per the germline V gene, CDR1 is LNHNV and CDR2 is YYDKDF (reference sequence). Trimming took 4 bases from V and 7 from J, leaving 16 bases between them. This CDR3 has 15 amino acids. In DNA form, the CDR3 reads TGTGCCACCAGCAAAGACTTCGGACGGGGTGAAAAACTGTTTTTT. As protein: CATSKDFGRGEKLFF.

This clonotype occurred a few times. This chain joins TRBV29-1 and TRBJ2-7, with TRBD2 identical over 10 bases. The CDR3 consists of 13 residues. CDR1 and CDR2 from the germline V gene are SQVTM and ANQGSEA. The ends lost 4 bases at V and 9 bases at J; junction bases unmatched: 9. CDR3 amino acids: CSVVLAGTLAQYF. The CDR3, as DNA: TGCAGCGTTGTACTAGCGGGGACGCTCGCGCAGTACTTC.

Points on this clonotype: The conserved final phenylalanine or tryptophan is absent from the CDR3, which likely points to a read error. It is unclear where the CDR3 begins or ends on the DNA, so no DNA is shown, and the CDR3 is as TCRdb lists it. The chain combines TRBV20-1 with TRBJ2-1; the D call TRBD1 from the table was never checked on the DNA. Germline lookup yields CDR1 DFQATT and CDR2 SNEGSKA (reference sequence). Including both end residues, the CDR3 is 15 amino acids long. The CDR3 is CSAGSGAGDPNEQTL.

CDR3: CASSLNQIGTGDTEAFF. The CDR3 DNA is TGTGCCAGCAGCCTAAACCAAATCGGGACAGGGGACACTGAAGCTTTCTTT. The chain joins TRBV28 to TRBJ1-1; 10 bases fit TRBD1. V was pared by 6 bases and J by 3 bases, with 13 bases of the junction left unmatched. Germline-derived CDR1 and CDR2 are MDHEN and SYDVKM. CDR3 size: 17 residues.

The rearrangement uses TRBV25-1 and TRBJ2-3; D tentatively reads TRBD1 or TRBD2 (5 bases each). Trimming took 0 bases from V and 3 from J, leaving 10 bases between them. The CDR3 sequence is 15 residues long. Germline V lookup: CDR1 MGHDK, CDR2 SYGVNS. The CDR3 DNA is TGTGCCAGCAGTGAATATCGATGGGGGACAGATACGCAGTATTTT. This encodes CASSEYRWGTDTQYF. The full variable domain, its missing parts supplied by reference TRBV25-1 and TRBJ2-3, is EADIYQTPRYLVIGTGKKITLECSQTMGHDKMYWYQQDPGMELHLIHYSYGVNSTEKGDLSSESTVSRIRTEHFPLTLESARPSHTSQYLCASSEYRWGTDTQYFGPGTRLTVL.

In this sample, this clonotype turned up a few times. V gene TRBV12-3 or TRBV12-4 combines with J gene TRBJ1-2; 8 bases line up with TRBD1. There are 14 residues in the CDR3. V trimming: 6 bases; J trimming: 3 bases; junction bases outside the gene matches: 6. The CDR3 DNA follows: TGTGCCAGCAGGAAGACAGGGGTCGACTATGGCTACACCTTC. Its protein product is CASRKTGVDYGYTF.

With regard to this clonotype: The CDR3 does not close with the conserved phenylalanine or tryptophan, likely indicating a read error. The DNA is omitted, as the CDR3 cannot be located on it reliably, and the CDR3 follows TCRdb's listing. CDR3 loop: CSARDDSMYGYTLGS. The rearrangement uses TRBV20-1 and TRBJ2-5; whether TRBD1, the table's D call, matches the DNA was not checked. The germline gives CDR1 DFQATT, CDR2 SNEGSKA (reference sequence). The CDR3 contains 15 residues when both ends are counted.

This clonotype was seen at least ten times. The rearrangement links TRBV5-8 to TRBJ2-3; D is uncertain. The length of the CDR3 is 13 residues. Trimming removed 1 base from V and 1 base from J, with 4 bases in between. Germline CDR1 is SGHTS and CDR2 is YDEGEE. DNA of the CDR3: TGTGCCAGCAGCTTGAGCGGCACAGATACGCAGTATTTT. It yields the protein CASSLSGTDTQYF. The entire variable domain, with the rest obtained from reference TRBV5-8 and TRBJ2-3, is as follows: EAGVTQSPTHLIKTRGQQATLRCSPISGHTSVYWYQQALGLGLQFLLWYDEGEERNRGNFPPRFSGRQFPNYSSELNVNALELEDSALYLCASSLSGTDTQYFGPGTRLTVL.

The V gene is TRBV5-1, the J gene TRBJ1-1; D not certain. The CDR3 length is 13 residues. The V gene lost 0 bases and the J gene lost 4 bases, with 7 bases spanning the gap. The germline V gene has CDR1 SGHRS and CDR2 YFSETQ. CDR3 coding DNA: TGCGCCAGCAGCTTGGTAAAGGGCACTGAAGCTTTCTTT. It is translated as CASSLVKGTEAFF.

On this clonotype itself: At one end, the junction sequence differs from germline, possibly due to a read error. The chain uses TRBV20-1 and TRBJ1-1; D call uncertain. Per the germline V gene, CDR1 is DFQATT and CDR2 is SNEGSKA (reference sequence). The length of the CDR3 is 13 residues. The chain's CDR3 is CNARESGDTEAFF. In DNA form, the CDR3 reads TGCAATGCTAGAGAATCCGGGGACACTGAAGCTTTCTTT.

The chain links TRBV2 to TRBJ1-6; no definite D call. CDR3 length: 13 residues. V lost 2 bases, J lost 7 bases, and 6 bases lay in between. CDR1 and CDR2 (germline): SNHLY, FYNNEI. CDR3 sequence: CASSERPNSPLHF. CDR3 nucleotides: TGTGCCAGCAGTGAACGGCCGAATTCACCCCTCCACTTT.

At least ten counts were recorded for this clonotype. The rearrangement uses TRBV30 and TRBJ2-7; D remains unclear. V was pared by 1 base and J by 3 bases, with 4 bases between. Germline V CDR1 and CDR2: GTSNPN, SVGIG (reference sequence). The length of the CDR3 is 11 residues. CDR3 DNA sequence: TGTGCCTGGAGTGGCAACTACGAGCAGTACTTC. Amino acids: CAWSGNYEQYF.

Many counts were recorded for this clonotype. The chain carries TRBV7-6 and TRBJ1-5; no reliable D call. The CDR3 totals 13 residues. V was trimmed by 1 base and J by 5 bases, leaving 6 bases between them. Germline V CDR1 and CDR2: SGHVS, FNYEAQ. DNA of the CDR3: TGTGCCAGCAGCTTAGGGATGGATCAGCCCCAGCATTTT. It codes for CASSLGMDQPQHF.

This clonotype was recorded only once. CDR3 sequence reads: CASSFMRGLEAFF. The CDR3 DNA sequence: TGTGCCAGCAGCTTTATGAGGGGGCTTGAAGCTTTCTTT. The gene calls are TRBV5-4 and TRBJ1-1; 7 nucleotides agree with TRBD1. Germline CDR1 is SGHNT and CDR2 is YYREEE (reference sequence). The CDR3 covers 13 residues. The trim removed 2 bases at V and 7 bases at J, leaving 5 bases unmatched.

This clonotype was found a few times. This chain joins TRBV2 and TRBJ2-2; 8 positions match TRBD2. Germline V gene data show CDR1 as SNHLY and CDR2 as FYNNEI. The CDR3 consists of 14 residues. The junction had 1 base not matched to a gene; V was cut back by 3 bases and J by 4 bases. CDR3 in DNA: TGTGCCAGCAGTGAGAGCGGGAGCACCGGGGAGCTGTTTTTT. Protein: CASSESGSTGELFF.

This clonotype was seen just once. The V call is TRBV5-4, the J call TRBJ1-4; 9 nucleotides line up with TRBD1. V lost 4 bases to trimming and J lost 7 bases; unmatched junction nucleotides: 5. CDR1 is SGHNT, CDR2 YYREEE, per germline (reference sequence). This CDR3 contains 14 residues. The CDR3 loop is CASSTGQGSEKLFF. The CDR3 nucleotides read TGTGCCAGCAGCACTGGACAGGGGAGTGAAAAACTGTTTTTT.

Concerning this clonotype: The DNA is omitted, as the CDR3 cannot be located on it reliably, and the CDR3 follows TCRdb's listing. The chain uses TRBV29-1 and TRBJ1-5; the table's D call of TRBD1 was not tested on the DNA. Germline assignment: CDR1 SQVTM and CDR2 ANQGSEA. The CDR3 is 23 amino acids long, termini counted. CDR3: CSPNQTSLYFCASSLWGNQPQHF.

CDR3 DNA sequence: TGTGCCAGCAGCCTCGTAGGGGGTAGCAATCAGCCCCAGCATTTT. This codes for CASSLVGGSNQPQHF. The genes are TRBV7-9 and TRBJ1-5; perhaps TRBD1 as D (6 bases). CDR1 and CDR2 (germline): SEHNR, FQNEAQ (reference sequence). The germline V and J ends were trimmed by 5 bases and 0 bases, with 11 bases remaining between them. This CDR3 comprises 15 residues.

The count of this clonotype is one. The chain has TRBV10-1 and TRBJ1-1, with D unclear. CDR3 length: 13 amino acids. V lost 4 bases to trimming and J lost 8 bases, with 14 bases between them. CDR1 and CDR2 (germline): WNHNN, SYGVQD (reference sequence). In DNA form, the CDR3 reads TGCGCCAGCAGTGTTCGACTAGCGGGAGAAGCTTTCTTT. It encodes CASSVRLAGEAFF.

This clonotype occurred many times. This rearrangement joins TRBV5-1 to TRBJ2-7; the match to TRBD1 covers 8 bases. Germline V lookup: CDR1 SGHRS, CDR2 YFSETQ. J gave up 4 bases and V 4 bases, and 1 base lay outside the gene matches. CDR3 size: 12 residues. CDR3 loop: CASSRTGYEQYF. CDR3 DNA: TGCGCCAGCAGCCGGACAGGGTACGAGCAGTACTTC.

This clonotype was detected ten times or more. This sequence joins TRBV4-1 and TRBJ2-1; D might be TRBD1 or TRBD2, each matching 6 bases. There are 16 residues in the CDR3. Per the germline V gene, CDR1 is MGHRA and CDR2 is YSYEKL. V was cut by 1 base and J by 6 bases, with 16 bases left in between. The DNA for the CDR3 is TGCGCCAGCAGCCAAGTCGGGCAGGGGACTCTCAATGAGCAGTTCTTC. Translating gives CASSQVGQGTLNEQFF.

This clonotype was picked up many times. The V call is TRBV15, the J call TRBJ2-3, with 10 positions matching TRBD2. The CDR3 length is 17 residues. Trimming cost V 0 bases and J 2 bases; bases outside gene matches: 5. The germline V gene encodes CDR1 LNHNV and CDR2 YYDKDF (reference sequence). The CDR3: CATSRDRAGGPTDTQYF. The CDR3 DNA follows: TGTGCCACCAGCAGAGATCGAGCGGGGGGGCCCACAGATACGCAGTATTTT.

This clonotype was observed at least ten times. The V and J genes are TRBV9 and TRBJ2-1; 7 bases are shared with TRBD2. V lost 3 bases to trimming and J lost 0 bases; unmatched junction nucleotides: 6. This CDR3 has 16 amino acids. The V gene's germline CDR1 is SGDLS and CDR2 YYNGEE. CDR3 DNA sequence: TGTGCCAGCAGCGAGCACGGGGGGATCTCCTACAATGAGCAGTTCTTC. Protein product: CASSEHGGISYNEQFF.

The V and J genes are TRBV29-1 and TRBJ2-7, with a weak D call TRBD2 (6 bases). The germline V gene has CDR1 SQVTM and CDR2 ANQGSEA. Trimming removed 2 bases at V and 4 bases at J, with 12 bases between. This CDR3 is 13 amino acids long. The CDR3 region has the DNA TGCAGCGTTGAAAGAGCGGAGGGGTACGAGCAGTACTTC. Protein: CSVERAEGYEQYF.

Of note for this clonotype: This sequence may be a read error, since a much larger clone differs from it by one base. The chain combines TRBV6-1 with TRBJ1-1; possible D gene TRBD1, 5 bases. This CDR3 contains 14 residues. Per the germline V gene, CDR1 is MNHNS and CDR2 is SASEGT. This CDR3 reads CTSSRDSQNTEAFF. Written as DNA, the CDR3 is TGTACCAGCAGTCGGGACTCCCAGAACACTGAAGCTTTCTTT.

This rearrangement joins TRBV28 to TRBJ2-7, with D perhaps TRBD1 or TRBD2 (6 bases each). CDR3 length equals 14 residues. The germline V gene has CDR1 MDHEN and CDR2 SYDVKM. The V end was cut by 4 bases, the J end by 0 bases, with 10 bases between. CDR3 sequence reads: CASSSGGHSYEQYF. CDR3 DNA sequence: TGTGCCAGCAGTTCCGGGGGCCACTCCTACGAGCAGTACTTC.

A note on this clonotype: A much more abundant neighbour one base away suggests this may be a read error. The rearrangement links TRBV19 to TRBJ1-2; TRBD1 aligns across 8 bases. CDR3 length: 15 residues. CDR1 is LNHDA, CDR2 SQIVND, per germline (reference sequence). Germline trimming cut 3 bases from V and 8 bases from J; bases unmatched to any gene: 11. CDR3 loop: CASSMDSQGASGYTF. CDR3 nucleotide sequence: TGTGCCAGTAGTATGGATTCGCAGGGGGCAAGCGGCTACACCTTC.

This sequence joins TRBV5-4 and TRBJ1-5; 7 bases align to TRBD1. Trimming took 3 bases from V and 6 from J; bases not matched to a gene: 6. This CDR3 has 14 amino acids. Germline lookup yields CDR1 SGHNT and CDR2 YYREEE (reference sequence). The CDR3, as DNA: TGTGCCAGCAGCTCGACAGGGTCTGGTCAGCCCCAGCATTTT. Its translation: CASSSTGSGQPQHF. Looking up the rest from reference TRBV5-4 and TRBJ1-5 gives the full variable domain: ETGVTQSPTHLIKTRGQQVTLRCSSQSGHNTVSWYQQALGQGPQFIFQYYREEENGRGNFPPRFSGLQFPNYSSELNVNALELDDSALYLCASSSTGSGQPQHFGDGTRLSIL.

Many counts were recorded for this clonotype. The V call is TRBV25-1, the J call TRBJ1-1; unclear D gene. In germline, CDR1 is MGHDK, CDR2 SYGVNS. The CDR3 contains 11 residues. The V gene lost 1 base and the J gene lost 7 bases, with 4 bases spanning the gap. The CDR3 protein is CASSEFDEAFF. In nucleotides, the CDR3 is TGTGCCAGCAGTGAATTTGATGAAGCTTTCTTT. The variable domain in full, completed from reference TRBV25-1 and TRBJ1-1, reads EADIYQTPRYLVIGTGKKITLECSQTMGHDKMYWYQQDPGMELHLIHYSYGVNSTEKGDLSSESTVSRIRTEHFPLTLESARPSHTSQYLCASSEFDEAFFGQGTRLTVV.

This clonotype turned up a few times. This chain links TRBV5-5 with TRBJ1-2; no reliable D call. CDR3 length: 16 amino acids. V was clipped by 2 bases and J by 8 bases, with 22 bases between them. From germline, CDR1 is SGHKS and CDR2 YYEKEE (reference sequence). Written as DNA, the CDR3 is TGTGCCAGCAGCTTAGATTGGTCTCCTGGCGCGAAGGGCTACACCTTC. Its translation: CASSLDWSPGAKGYTF.